This T cell receptor beta chain was found in a study of siplizumab effects on memory and regulatory T cells. V was trimmed by 3 bases and J by 3 bases, leaving 11 bases between them. Germline CDR1 reads LGHNT; CDR2 reads FRNRAP. This CDR3 spans 15 amino acids. The protocol was immunoSEQ multiplex PCR, while the TCRdb copy is restricted to in-frame clones and leaves out a portion. The sample contains tens of thousands of clones, about 90% of which appear only once. The clonotype was recovered from a human donor in good health. The chain joins TRBV12-5 to TRBJ2-2; no clear D. Sample: CD8+ T cells sorted from blood. The CDR3 DNA reads as TGTGCTAGTGGTTTTGATTTCGGGTACACCGGGGAGCTGTTTTTT. Translating it yields CASGFDFGYTGELFF.